This TCR beta chain is drawn from a study of metastatic and nonmetastatic thyroid tumors. TCRdb re-called clones via MiXCR from the PCR reads. The sample records 15,000 to 20,000 clones, 28% being singletons. Patients had received no treatment of any kind before thyroid surgery. This clone has more than one count but fewer than ten. Deletions cut 3 bases from V and 8 bases from J, with 10 bases between. Germline V gives CDR1 MNHNS, CDR2 SASEGT. The length of the CDR3 is 13 residues. The gene calls are TRBV6-1 and TRBJ1-4; tentatively, D is TRBD1 (5 bases). The sample comprised tumor tissue. The sequence came from a female donor with papillary thyroid cancer or a benign thyroid nodule (not recorded which). Some clones in this sample may be carry-over from other donors' samples. DNA for the CDR3: TGTGCCAGCAGTGAGGGGGGTGTAGAAAAACTGTTTTTT. Translation: CASSEGGVEKLFF.